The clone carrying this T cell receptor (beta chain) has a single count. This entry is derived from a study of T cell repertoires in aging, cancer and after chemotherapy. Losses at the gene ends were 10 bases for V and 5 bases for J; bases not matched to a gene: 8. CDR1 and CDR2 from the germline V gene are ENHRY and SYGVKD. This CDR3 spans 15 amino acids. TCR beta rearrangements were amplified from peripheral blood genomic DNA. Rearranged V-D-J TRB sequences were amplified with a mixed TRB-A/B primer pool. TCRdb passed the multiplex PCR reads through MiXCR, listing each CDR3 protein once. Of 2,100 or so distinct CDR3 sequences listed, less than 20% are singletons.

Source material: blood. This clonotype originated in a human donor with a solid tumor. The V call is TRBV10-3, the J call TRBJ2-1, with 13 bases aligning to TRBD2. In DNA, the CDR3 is TGTGCCACCAGGGAAGGGACTAGCGGGGACAATGAGCAGTTCTTC. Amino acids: CATREGTSGDNEQFF.